This T cell receptor beta chain was sequenced during a study of T cells after yellow fever vaccination. In this sample, this clonotype turned up a few times. Using its own MiXCR run on the 5' RACE reads, TCRdb lists one record per CDR3 protein. The sample yields more than 450,000 distinct CDR3 sequences, 20% to 25% seen once. Germline-derived CDR1 and CDR2 are SGHRS and YFSETQ. Between the trimmed V and J ends, which lost 3 bases and 5 bases, there was a span of 11 bases. This CDR3 contains 14 residues. The sequences come from PBMCs, collected less than 25 days after the first yellow fever vaccination. The chain uses TRBV5-1 and TRBJ1-4; no reliable D call. The TCR comes from a man between 18 and 29 years old who received the YFV17D yellow fever vaccine. The CDR3 loop is CASSSTTLNEKLFF. DNA of the CDR3: TGCGCCAGCAGCTCGACTACTCTGAATGAAAAACTGTTTTTT. Full variable domain (outside the CDR3, taken from reference TRBV5-1 and TRBJ1-4): KAGVTQTPRYLIKTRGQQVTLSCSPISGHRSVSWYQQTPGQGLQFLFEYFSETQRNKGNFPGRFSGRQFSNSRSEMNVSTLELGDSALYLCASSSTTLNEKLFFGSGTQLSVL.